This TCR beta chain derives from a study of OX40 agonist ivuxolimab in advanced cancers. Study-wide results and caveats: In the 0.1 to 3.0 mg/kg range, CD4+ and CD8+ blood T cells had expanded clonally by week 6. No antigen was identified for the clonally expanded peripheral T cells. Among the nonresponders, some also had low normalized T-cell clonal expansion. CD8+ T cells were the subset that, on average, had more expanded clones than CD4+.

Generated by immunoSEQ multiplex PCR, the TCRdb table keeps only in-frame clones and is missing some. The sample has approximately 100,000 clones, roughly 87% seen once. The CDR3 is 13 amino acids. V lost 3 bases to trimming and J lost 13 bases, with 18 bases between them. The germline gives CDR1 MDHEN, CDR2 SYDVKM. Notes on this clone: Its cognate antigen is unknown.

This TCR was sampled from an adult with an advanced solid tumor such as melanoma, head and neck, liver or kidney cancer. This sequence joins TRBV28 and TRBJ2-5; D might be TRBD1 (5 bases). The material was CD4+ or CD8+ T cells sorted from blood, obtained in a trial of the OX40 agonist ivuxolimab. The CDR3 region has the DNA TGTGCCAGCAGTTTGAGACAGCCTACGGGTCCGTACTTC. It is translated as CASSLRQPTGPYF.